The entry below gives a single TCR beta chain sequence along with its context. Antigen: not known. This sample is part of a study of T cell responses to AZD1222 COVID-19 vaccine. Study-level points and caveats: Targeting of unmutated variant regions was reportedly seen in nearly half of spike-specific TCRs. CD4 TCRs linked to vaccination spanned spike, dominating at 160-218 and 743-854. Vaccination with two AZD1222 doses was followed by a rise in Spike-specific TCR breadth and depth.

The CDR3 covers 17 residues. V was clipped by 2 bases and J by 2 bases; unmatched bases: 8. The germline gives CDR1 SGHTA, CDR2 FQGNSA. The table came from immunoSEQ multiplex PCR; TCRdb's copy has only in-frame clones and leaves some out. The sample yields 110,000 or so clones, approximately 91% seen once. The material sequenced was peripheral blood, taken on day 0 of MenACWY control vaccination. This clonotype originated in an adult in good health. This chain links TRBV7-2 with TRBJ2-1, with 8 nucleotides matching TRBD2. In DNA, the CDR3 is TGTGCCAGCAGCTTACTCCCCCCCGGGGGGGCCTACAATGAGCAGTTCTTC. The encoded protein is CASSLLPPGGAYNEQFF.